The 14 T cell receptor beta chains in this list originate from one sample, sequenced in a study of human T cells and chemical hapten exposure. Time point: pre-sensitization, week 0. Noted treatment: therapeutic diphenylcyclopropenone sensitization with weekly scalp DPC. TCRdb re-called the RACE reads through MiXCR, storing one row per CDR3 protein. This table has 85,000 to 90,000 distinct CDR3 sequences, roughly 9.1% appearing once. Here the sequenced sample was whole blood, taken in connection with sensitization to the hapten diphenylcyclopropenone (DPC). The receptors here all came from a woman aged 40 to 50 with alopecia areata. Some clones in this sample may be carry-over from other donors' samples.

This clonotype was detected many times. V is TRBV20-1 and J is TRBJ2-3, with 8 bases matching TRBD2. Germline V CDR1 and CDR2: DFQATT, SNEGSKA (reference sequence). The CDR3 spans 17 residues. V lost 1 base and J lost 1; bases outside the gene matches: 10. The CDR3 loop reads CSARAPGLAGGTDTQYF. The CDR3 DNA sequence: TGCAGTGCTAGAGCCCCCGGGCTAGCGGGCGGCACAGATACGCAGTATTTT.

There are many counts of this clonotype. This chain's CDR3 is CSVAFTGGANQPQHF. CDR3 DNA sequence: TGCAGCGTCGCTTTTACAGGGGGTGCAAATCAGCCCCAGCATTTT. The rearrangement joins TRBV29-1 to TRBJ1-5, with 8 nucleotides matching TRBD1. The junction had 11 bases not matched to a gene; V was cut back by 6 bases and J by 4 bases. The CDR3 extends over 15 amino acids. Germline CDR1 and CDR2: SQVTM and ANQGSEA.

The chain is built from TRBV19 and TRBJ1-2; D gene unclear. Germline V gene lookup returns CDR1 LNHDA and CDR2 SQIVND (reference sequence). The CDR3 is 12 residues long. V shed 5 bases and J shed 3 bases, with 7 bases lying between them. CDR3 nucleotides: TGTGCCAGTAGTGCGGGAGACTATGGCTACACCTTC. Protein product: CASSAGDYGYTF.

This clonotype was seen at least ten times. The chain combines TRBV29-1 with TRBJ2-2; TRBD1 agrees at 7 bases. CDR1 SQVTM and CDR2 ANQGSEA come from the germline V gene. With V trimmed by 7 bases and J by 1 base, 6 bases remained unmatched. This CDR3 spans 14 amino acids. CDR3 residues: CSAMGQMNTGELFF. CDR3 coding DNA: TGCAGCGCAATGGGACAGATGAACACCGGGGAGCTGTTTTTT.

V and J are TRBV4-1 and TRBJ2-2; D might be TRBD2 (5 bases). Germline lookup yields CDR1 MGHRA and CDR2 YSYEKL. The ends were cut back, 1 base at V and 8 bases at J, with 14 bases in the middle. The CDR3 length is 15 residues. CDR3 sequence reads: CASSQAVGGVGELFF. In nucleotides, the CDR3 is TGCGCCAGCAGCCAAGCCGTCGGAGGAGTTGGGGAGCTGTTTTTT.

This clonotype has only a few counts. The chain links TRBV3-1 to TRBJ2-2; 11 bases are shared with TRBD2. Germline CDR1 reads LGHDT; CDR2 reads YNNKEL (reference sequence). V shed 4 bases, J shed 7 bases, and the junction held 5 bases outside the gene matches. The CDR3 loop spans 15 amino acids. The CDR3 DNA reads as TGTGCCAGCAGCCCGAGACTAGCGGGGTTCGGGGAGCTGTTTTTT. It yields the protein CASSPRLAGFGELFF.

This clonotype came up many times. This sequence joins TRBV7-2 and TRBJ1-2; tentatively, D is TRBD1 (6 bases). Per the germline V gene, CDR1 is SGHTA and CDR2 is FQGNSA. The CDR3 length is 13 residues. Trimming pared 3 bases from V and 2 bases from J, leaving 7 bases between. The chain's CDR3 is CASSFDRNYGYTF. CDR3 bases: TGTGCCAGCAGCTTTGACAGGAACTATGGCTACACCTTC. Drawing the rest from reference TRBV7-2 and TRBJ1-2, the complete variable domain is GAGVSQSPSNKVTEKGKDVELRCDPISGHTALYWYRQSLGQGLEFLIYFQGNSAPDKSGLPSDRFSAERTGGSVSTLTIQRTQQEDSAVYLCASSFDRNYGYTFGSGTRLTVV.

Only a few counts were recorded for this clonotype. V gene TRBV20-1 combines with J gene TRBJ1-6, with a tentative D call TRBD1 (5 bases). The CDR3 runs to 14 residues. The germline CDR1 and CDR2 sequences are DFQATT and SNEGSKA (reference sequence). The V end was cut by 6 bases, the J end by 10 bases, with 19 bases between. CDR3 nucleotides: TGCAGTGCCCGTCCGGGCAGGGCACGGTCACCCCTCCACTTT. This encodes CSARPGRARSPLHF.

This clonotype was counted only a few times. The chain recombines TRBV12-3 or TRBV12-4 with TRBJ2-7, with 7 bases lining up with TRBD1. The CDR3 is 13 residues long. The ends lost 6 bases at V and 6 bases at J; junction bases unmatched: 8. Here the CDR3 DNA reads TGTGCCAGCAGCTGGACAGGCGTCTTCGAGCAGTACTTC. Translating gives CASSWTGVFEQYF.

The rearrangement joins TRBV29-1 to TRBJ2-7; D is perhaps TRBD2 (6 bases). Germline V gives CDR1 SQVTM, CDR2 ANQGSEA. The V end lost 6 bases, the J end lost 4 bases, and 10 bases lay between the germline ends. CDR3 length: 11 amino acids. The DNA for the CDR3 is TGCAGCGTAAAAGGAGGGTACGAGCAGTACTTC. It specifies CSVKGGYEQYF.

In this sample, this clonotype turned up many times. The chain couples TRBV19 to TRBJ1-2; TRBD1 agrees at 7 bases. J was trimmed by 4 bases and V by 5 bases; bases with no gene match: 4. Germline CDR1 and CDR2: LNHDA and SQIVND (reference sequence). This CDR3 contains 13 residues. CDR3 protein: CASSVGQIYGYTF. The CDR3 DNA sequence: TGTGCCAGTAGTGTGGGACAGATCTATGGCTACACCTTC.

This clonotype was counted many times. This chain links TRBV6-5 with TRBJ1-2, with 8 positions matching TRBD1. Germline V gene sequence: CDR1 MNHEY, CDR2 SVGAGI. The CDR3 loop spans 15 amino acids. J was trimmed by 4 bases and V by 3 bases; bases with no gene match: 7. DNA for the CDR3: TGTGCCAGCAGTTATTCCCCGACAGGGGTCTATGGCTACACCTTC. This gives the protein CASSYSPTGVYGYTF.

This clonotype was seen many times. This sequence joins TRBV7-9 and TRBJ1-6; the D is unclear. Germline loops: CDR1 SEHNR, CDR2 FQNEAQ (reference sequence). The V end lost 5 bases, the J end lost 5 bases, and 10 bases lay between the germline ends. The CDR3 has 14 residues. CDR3 amino acids: CASSPNGNNSPLHF. CDR3 nucleotides: TGTGCCAGCAGCCCGAACGGGAATAATTCACCCCTCCACTTT.

This clonotype turned up a few times. The chain joins TRBV15 to TRBJ2-1, with 8 positions matching TRBD2. Germline V CDR1 and CDR2: LNHNV, YYDKDF (reference sequence). J gave up 7 bases and V 0 bases, and 17 bases lay outside the gene matches. CDR3 length: 19 residues. This CDR3 reads CATSRDLLAGGRLGNEQFF. As DNA, the CDR3 is TGTGCCACCAGCAGAGATCTTTTGGCGGGGGGACGACTCGGGAATGAGCAGTTCTTC.